This TCR beta chain is from a study of read filtering for tumor transcriptome and immune sequencing. Study overall: The cohort had approximately 16 men and roughly 13 women aged about 47 to 80, mean about 72 years.

This CDR3 is built from 17 residues. CDR1 is SGHAT, CDR2 FQNNGV, per germline. V gave up 0 bases and J gave up 0 bases, with 11 bases separating them. This clonotype has a count of ten or more. Its antigen is still unknown. From approximately 400 ng of RNA, a library with molecular barcoded alpha/delta and beta/gamma adaptors was made. TCRdb called the reads again in MiXCR, with one record for every CDR3 protein. The table records tens of thousands of distinct CDR3 sequences, roughly a fifth of them present only once. Whole-study results and caveats: The sorted CD138-negative fraction was a mixed bone marrow immune population, not purified T cells.

The sample consisted of a population of CD138-negative cells sorted from bone marrow. This sequence joins TRBV11-2 and TRBJ2-2; either TRBD1 or TRBD2 may supply D (5 bases each). This TCR was sampled from a donor aged 40 or over with multiple myeloma. The CDR3 loop is CASSLDGGFANTGELFF. In DNA form, the CDR3 reads TGTGCCAGCAGCTTAGATGGGGGTTTCGCGAACACCGGGGAGCTGTTTTTT.